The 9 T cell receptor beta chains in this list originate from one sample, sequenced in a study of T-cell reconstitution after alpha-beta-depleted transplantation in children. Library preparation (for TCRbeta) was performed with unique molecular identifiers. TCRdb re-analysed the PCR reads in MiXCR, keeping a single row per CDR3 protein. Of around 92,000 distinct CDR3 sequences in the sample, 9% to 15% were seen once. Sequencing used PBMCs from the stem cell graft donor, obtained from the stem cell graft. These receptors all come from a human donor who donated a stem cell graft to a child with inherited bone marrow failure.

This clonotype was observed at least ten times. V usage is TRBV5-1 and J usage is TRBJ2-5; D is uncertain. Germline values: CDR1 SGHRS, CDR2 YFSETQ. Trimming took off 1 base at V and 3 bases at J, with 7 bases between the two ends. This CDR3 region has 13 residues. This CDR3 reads CASSLSAEETQYF. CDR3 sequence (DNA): TGCGCCAGCAGCTTGTCTGCGGAAGAGACCCAGTACTTC.

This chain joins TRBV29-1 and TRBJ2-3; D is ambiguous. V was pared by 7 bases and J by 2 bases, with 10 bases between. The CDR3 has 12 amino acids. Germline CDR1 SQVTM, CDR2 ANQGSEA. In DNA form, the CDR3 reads TGCAGCGCCGGTGGCGCCACAGATACGCAGTATTTT. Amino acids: CSAGGATDTQYF.

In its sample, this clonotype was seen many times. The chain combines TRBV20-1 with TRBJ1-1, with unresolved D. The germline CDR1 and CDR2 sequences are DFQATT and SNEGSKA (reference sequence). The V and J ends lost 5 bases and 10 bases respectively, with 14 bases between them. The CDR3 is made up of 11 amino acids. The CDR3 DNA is TGCAGTGCTCGGGCTCCGGGAGGAGCTTTCTTT. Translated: CSARAPGGAFF.

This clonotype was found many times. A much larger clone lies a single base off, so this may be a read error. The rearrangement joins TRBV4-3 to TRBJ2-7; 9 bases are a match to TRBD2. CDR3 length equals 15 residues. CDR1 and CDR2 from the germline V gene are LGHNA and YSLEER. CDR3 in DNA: TGCGCCAGCAGACAAGAGGCTAGCGGGATCTACGAGCAGTACTTC. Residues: CASRQEASGIYEQYF.

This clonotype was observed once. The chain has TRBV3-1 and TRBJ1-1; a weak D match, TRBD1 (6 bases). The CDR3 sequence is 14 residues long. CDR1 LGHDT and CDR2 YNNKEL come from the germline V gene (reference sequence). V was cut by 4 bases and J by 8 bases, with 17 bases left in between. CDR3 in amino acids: CASSLQQGSGEAFF. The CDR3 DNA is TGTGCCAGCAGCCTCCAACAGGGTAGTGGGGAAGCTTTCTTT.

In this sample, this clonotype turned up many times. The CDR3 region is CASSPVMGTGGNEQFF. CDR3 bases: TGCGCCAGCAGTCCGGTGATGGGGACAGGGGGCAATGAGCAGTTCTTC. This rearrangement joins TRBV5-1 to TRBJ2-1; 11 bases line up with TRBD1. The CDR3 sequence is 16 residues long. CDR1 is SGHRS and CDR2 is YFSETQ in the germline V gene. The ends lost 5 bases at V and 6 bases at J; junction bases unmatched: 10.

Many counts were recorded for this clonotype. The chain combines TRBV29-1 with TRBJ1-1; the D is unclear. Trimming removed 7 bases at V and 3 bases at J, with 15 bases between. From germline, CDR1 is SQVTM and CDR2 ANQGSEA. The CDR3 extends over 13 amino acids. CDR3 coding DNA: TGCAGCGCTTCTCTCGGGGAAGACACTGAAGCTTTCTTT. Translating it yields CSASLGEDTEAFF. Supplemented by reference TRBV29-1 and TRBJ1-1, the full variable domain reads SAVISQKPSRDICQRGTSLTIQCQVDSQVTMMFWYRQQPGQSLTLIATANQGSEATYESGFVIDKFPISRPNLTFSTLTVSNMSPEDSSIYLCSASLGEDTEAFFGQGTRLTVV.

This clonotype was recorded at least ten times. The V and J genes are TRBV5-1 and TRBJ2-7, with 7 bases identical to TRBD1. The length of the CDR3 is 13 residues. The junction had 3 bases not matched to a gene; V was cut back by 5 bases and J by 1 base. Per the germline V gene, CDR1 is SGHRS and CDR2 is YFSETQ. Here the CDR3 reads CASRPGQSYEQYF. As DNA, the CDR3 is TGCGCCAGCAGACCGGGACAGTCCTACGAGCAGTACTTC.

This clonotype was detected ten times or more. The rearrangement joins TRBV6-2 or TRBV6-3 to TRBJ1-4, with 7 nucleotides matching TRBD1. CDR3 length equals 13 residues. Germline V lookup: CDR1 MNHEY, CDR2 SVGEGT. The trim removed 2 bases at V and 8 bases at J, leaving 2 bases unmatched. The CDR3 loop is CASSYRGREKLFF. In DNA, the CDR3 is TGTGCCAGCAGTTACAGGGGGCGCGAAAAACTGTTTTTT.